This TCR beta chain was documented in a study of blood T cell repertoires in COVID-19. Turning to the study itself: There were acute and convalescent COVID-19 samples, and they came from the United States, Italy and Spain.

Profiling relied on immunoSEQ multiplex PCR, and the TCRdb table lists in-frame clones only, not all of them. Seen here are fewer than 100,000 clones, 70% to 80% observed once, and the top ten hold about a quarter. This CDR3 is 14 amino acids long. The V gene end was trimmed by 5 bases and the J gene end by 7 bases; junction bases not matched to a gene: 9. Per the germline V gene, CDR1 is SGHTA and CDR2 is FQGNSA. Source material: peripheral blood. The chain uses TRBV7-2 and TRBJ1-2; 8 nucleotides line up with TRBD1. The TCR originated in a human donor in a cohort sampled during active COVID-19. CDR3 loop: CASSEAQGAGGYTF. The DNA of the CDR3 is TGTGCCAGCAGCGAGGCGCAGGGGGCAGGTGGCTACACCTTC.